This T cell receptor beta chain was recovered during a study of a mutant IDH1 vaccine in newly diagnosed glioma (dated by TCRdb to the early 2020s). For the wider study: Eight vaccinations were administered to patients in weeks 1, 3, 5, 7, 11, 15, 19 and 23, corresponding to visits V03 through V10. Vaccination started 4-6 weeks after radiotherapy alone, or was given together with temozolomide cycles in the groups whose treatment included chemotherapy. Before enrollment, most patients had been given radiochemotherapy with temozolomide as standard therapy, while the rest had received either radiotherapy alone or temozolomide alone. For exploratory analyses, longitudinal TCRB deep sequencing was carried out in roughly 25 treated patients wherever samples were available. Of the 32 patients who were treated, about 62% were male and roughly 38% were female, and the mean age was roughly 40 years. Six visits were used for peripheral blood collection: V03 (baseline), V05, V07, V10, V12 and V13.

Study-wide conclusions, independent of this receptor: No apparent relationship was observed between pseudoprogression and alterations in the top peripheral T cell clonotypes detected by TCRB sequencing. PBMC samples for TCRB deep sequencing were selected based on availability. Immune responses induced by the vaccine were seen in approximately 93% of patients across multiple MHC alleles. According to the authors, sample limitations meant that analyses of patient blood samples could not be reproduced.

To prepare the library, the immunoSEQ multiplex PCR assay was applied. Following the manufacturer's protocol, the hsTCRB Kit was used to amplify rearranged TCR beta chain sequences. Sequencing of TCRB libraries was carried out on an Illumina MiSeq. Turning to the authors' computational methods: The proprietary platform of the kit vendor was used for demultiplexing, trimming and gene mapping. TCRdb limited this immuneACCESS table to in-frame rearrangements with V and J called. A share of clones is missing; checked studies link under half to unresolved V genes, and the rest is unexplained. Clonal size and the V and J genes are those of that table, whereas D and trimming came from the DNA. The sample table lists 110,000 or so clones, 85% to 90% of them with a count of one. The ten top clones hold roughly 0.61% of the sample. Taken with the paper, the label for time point translates to: week 11, during vaccination. Every vaccine dose consisted of 300 ug of a 20-mer mutant IDH1 peptide in Montanide, administered subcutaneously together with topical imiquimod. Donors had newly diagnosed WHO grade 3 or 4 IDH1-mutant astrocytomas with loss of nuclear ATRX. The samples were drawn from NOA16, a multicentre, single-arm, open-label phase I trial in Germany that tested a mutant IDH1 peptide vaccine in humans for the first time. Genomic DNA for TCRB sequencing was extracted from EDTA blood using the DNeasy Blood and Tissue Kit.

Of note for this clone: The antigen this receptor binds is unknown. The sample holds no much larger clone one base away, and base qualities are not on file.

Taken from cysteine to phenylalanine, the CDR3 has 14 residues. The sequence is cut down to CDR3 DNA, 42 bases in frame from base 1. According to the germline V gene, CDR1 reads SGHRS and CDR2 reads YFSETQ. Trimming removed 1 base from V and 5 bases from J, leaving 10 bases between the germline ends. The source is a woman aged 45-60 years with glioma. The rearranged chain carries TRBV5-1 and TRBJ2-1, with the D segment identity uncertain. The input for sequencing was PBMCs, taken from a glioma patient whose treatment included an IDH1 peptide vaccine. The CDR3: CASSLLSMNNEQFF. The DNA sequence is as follows: TGCGCCAGCAGCTTGTTGAGTATGAACAATGAGCAGTTCTTC.